The 19 T cell receptor beta chains below all came from one sample that was sequenced in a study of CD8 T cells in ankylosing spondylitis. Via MiXCR, TCRdb re-called the 5' RACE reads, giving one row per CDR3 protein. The data show about 160,000 distinct CDR3 sequences, approximately 10% seen once. Sequences were obtained from blood, either unsorted or a sorted T cell fraction (not recorded which). These receptors originate from a female donor with ankylosing spondylitis or in good health (not recorded which).

This clonotype was observed a few times. The rearrangement joins TRBV25-1 to TRBJ1-5, with D possibly being TRBD1 (5 bases). Germline values: CDR1 MGHDK, CDR2 SYGVNS. This CDR3 is 12 amino acids long. Trimming left V 5 bases short and J 5 bases short, with 7 bases between. The CDR3: CASSKTDQPQHF. The CDR3 coding sequence is TGTGCCAGCAGTAAGACAGATCAGCCCCAGCATTTT.

This clonotype showed up many times. The rearrangement links TRBV27 to TRBJ2-1; possible D gene TRBD1, 6 bases. From germline, CDR1 is MNHEY and CDR2 SMNVEV (reference sequence). V was pared by 4 bases and J by 7 bases, with 11 bases between. The CDR3 covers 13 residues. CDR3 protein: CASSYGRGNEQFF. The CDR3 DNA reads TGTGCCAGCAGTTACGGCAGGGGTAATGAGCAGTTCTTC.

Comments on this clonotype: A much larger clonotype is one base distant, so this may be a read error. The CDR3 DNA sequence: TGCGCCAGCAGCTCCCGCGGGACCCCTGACTACGAGCAGTTCTTC. This translates into CASSSRGTPDYEQFF. The V and J genes are TRBV4-3 and TRBJ2-7; D may be TRBD2 (6 bases). The J call may not be correct, given that the DNA end is closer to TRBJ2-1. CDR1 and CDR2 from the germline V gene are LGHNA and YSLEER. The CDR3 has 15 residues.

This clonotype was detected many times. The V gene is TRBV20-1, the J gene TRBJ1-4; D not certain. The CDR3 covers 14 residues. Germline values: CDR1 DFQATT, CDR2 SNEGSKA (reference sequence). V was trimmed by 6 bases and J by 6 bases, leaving 17 bases between them. CDR3 sequence: CSAPRSRRDEKLFF. The CDR3 DNA sequence: TGCAGTGCCCCTCGGAGTCGGCGTGATGAAAAACTGTTTTTT.

The rearrangement uses TRBV27 and TRBJ2-7, with 8 bases lining up with TRBD1. The CDR3 covers 15 residues. J was trimmed by 5 bases and V by 0 bases; bases with no gene match: 6. Germline CDR1 is MNHEY and CDR2 is SMNVEV (reference sequence). The chain's CDR3 is CASSLSGQGVNEQYF. For the CDR3, the DNA is TGTGCCAGCAGTTTATCAGGACAGGGCGTGAACGAGCAGTACTTC.

Only a few counts were recorded for this clonotype. The chain uses TRBV28 and TRBJ2-7; D ambiguous. The germline CDR1 and CDR2 sequences are MDHEN and SYDVKM. The CDR3 runs to 12 residues. The V and J ends lost 7 bases and 2 bases respectively, with 9 bases between them. This chain's CDR3 is CASKGGAYEQYF. The CDR3, as DNA: TGTGCCAGCAAGGGCGGTGCCTACGAGCAGTACTTC.

A few counts support this clonotype. CDR3: CASSLGNGEQYF. CDR3 coding DNA: TGTGCCAGCAGCCTTGGGAACGGCGAGCAGTACTTC. The chain is built from TRBV7-9 and TRBJ2-7; the D is unclear. The ends were cut back, 5 bases at V and 6 bases at J, with 11 bases in the middle. Germline V lookup: CDR1 SEHNR, CDR2 FQNEAQ (reference sequence). There are 12 residues in the CDR3.

This rearrangement joins TRBV29-1 to TRBJ2-3; 10 bases are a match to TRBD2. The germline V gene has CDR1 SQVTM and CDR2 ANQGSEA. This CDR3 is 16 amino acids long. V trimming: 7 bases; J trimming: 3 bases; junction bases outside the gene matches: 13. As DNA, the CDR3 is TGCAGCGCCACCGATCCAACTAGCGGGACTACAGATACGCAGTATTTT. Protein sequence: CSATDPTSGTTDTQYF.

In this sample, this clonotype turned up a few times. The V call is TRBV4-3, the J call TRBJ2-3; no reliable D call. The V end lost 3 bases, the J end lost 1 base, and 8 bases lay between the germline ends. CDR3 length: 14 amino acids. The germline CDR1 and CDR2 sequences are LGHNA and YSLEER. This chain's CDR3 is CASSQSGGTDTQYF. DNA for the CDR3: TGCGCCAGCAGCCAGTCGGGCGGCACAGATACGCAGTATTTT.

In this sample, this clonotype turned up many times. The J gene is TRBJ1-1, the V gene TRBV5-1; TRBD1 agrees at 9 bases. The CDR3 has 18 amino acids. After removal of 1 base from V and 0 bases from J, the junction contained 10 bases not matched to a gene. Germline CDR1 SGHRS, CDR2 YFSETQ. The CDR3 loop reads CASSLMPGQGYMNTEAFF. DNA of the CDR3: TGCGCCAGCAGCTTGATGCCGGGACAGGGATATATGAACACTGAAGCTTTCTTT.

This clonotype was recorded a few times. The rearrangement uses TRBV5-1 and TRBJ2-3, with a tentative D call TRBD1 (6 bases). This CDR3 has 14 residues. V dropped 2 bases and J dropped 2 bases, with 9 bases sitting between them. CDR1 and CDR2 (germline): SGHRS, YFSETQ. The CDR3 region has the DNA TGCGCCAGCAGCTTAGGGGGAGCCACAGATACGCAGTATTTT. Its protein product is CASSLGGATDTQYF.

This clonotype was detected many times. The chain links TRBV20-1 to TRBJ1-1; 8 bases are shared with TRBD1. Trimming at V came to 3 bases and at J to 1 base, leaving 10 bases not matched to a gene. This CDR3 is 16 amino acids long. Germline V gene data show CDR1 as DFQATT and CDR2 as SNEGSKA (reference sequence). The CDR3 bases are TGCAGTGCTAGTCTCTCCAGGGGGCTGAGGAACACTGAAGCTTTCTTT. Residues: CSASLSRGLRNTEAFF.

This clonotype was counted a single time. This chain joins TRBV20-1 and TRBJ2-5; the match to TRBD2 covers 8 bases. The germline V gene has CDR1 DFQATT and CDR2 SNEGSKA (reference sequence). After removal of 0 bases from V and 1 base from J, the junction contained 4 bases not matched to a gene. This CDR3 region has 15 residues. CDR3 residues: CSARDSGESQETQYF. The CDR3 coding sequence is TGCAGTGCTAGAGATAGCGGGGAGAGCCAAGAGACCCAGTACTTC.

This chain joins TRBV14 and TRBJ1-1; D not certain. Germline CDR1 is SGHDN and CDR2 is FVKESK. The CDR3 contains 12 residues. The ends were cut back, 1 base at V and 8 bases at J, with 8 bases in the middle. The DNA for the CDR3 is TGTGCCAGCAGCCAAGGAACCTGGGAAGCTTTCTTT. This gives the protein CASSQGTWEAFF.

The chain couples TRBV5-5 to TRBJ1-5; D is undetermined. CDR1 is SGHKS, CDR2 YYEKEE, per germline (reference sequence). V was cut by 2 bases and J by 4 bases, with 10 bases left in between. The CDR3 extends over 14 amino acids. The CDR3 here is CASSFWYGNQPQHF. CDR3 sequence (DNA): TGTGCCAGCAGCTTTTGGTACGGTAATCAGCCCCAGCATTTT.

V and J are TRBV13 and TRBJ2-5, with D unclear. Germline values: CDR1 PRHDT, CDR2 FYEKMQ (reference sequence). The CDR3 totals 14 residues. V was cut by 1 base and J by 1 base, with 7 bases left in between. CDR3 in DNA: TGTGCCAGCAGCTTAGTGACCACCCAAGAGACCCAGTACTTC. Residues: CASSLVTTQETQYF.

This clonotype appeared once. V and J are TRBV11-2 and TRBJ1-4; the match to TRBD1 covers 8 bases. J lost 13 bases, V lost 5 bases, and 6 bases had no gene match. The CDR3 sequence is 12 residues long. CDR1 is SGHAT, CDR2 FQNNGV, per germline. For the CDR3, the DNA is TGTGCCAGCAGCCGGCAGGGGGCCGGACTGTTTTTT. Its protein product is CASSRQGAGLFF.

The genes are TRBV12-3 or TRBV12-4 and TRBJ1-1, with D perhaps TRBD1 (5 bases). CDR3 size: 15 residues. The V gene lost 10 bases and the J gene lost 0 bases, with 18 bases spanning the gap. CDR3 protein: CAKKKEDSLNTEAFF. The CDR3 DNA reads TGTGCCAAAAAAAAAGAAGACAGTTTGAACACTGAAGCTTTCTTT.

This clonotype has a handful of counts. The V and J genes are TRBV20-1 and TRBJ2-7, with D hard to call. Deletions cut 0 bases from V and 4 bases from J, with 10 bases between. Germline V lookup: CDR1 DFQATT, CDR2 SNEGSKA (reference sequence). The CDR3 runs 13 residues. The CDR3 DNA reads as TGCAGTGCTAGAGATGACGAGCGATACGAGCAGTACTTC. Translation gives CSARDDERYEQYF.